The sequence of this TCR beta chain was determined in a study of cytomegalovirus exposure and HLA in healthy donors. It was with 60 Vbeta and 13 Jbeta primers that the PCR ran. Assay: immunoSEQ multiplex PCR; the TCRdb copy retains only in-frame clones and omits some. The sample has some 110,000 clones, approximately 70% seen once; the top ten hold 8% to 9.5%. Germline lookup yields CDR1 MNHEY and CDR2 SMNVEV (reference sequence). After removal of 3 bases from V and 3 bases from J, the junction contained 5 bases not matched to a gene. The CDR3 runs to 15 residues. This chain links TRBV27 with TRBJ1-2; 9 bases fit TRBD1. The sequenced sample consisted of PBMCs. The source of this sequence is a man between 25 and 39 years old in good health and CMV-seropositive. CDR3 loop: CASSLTRTGDYGYTF. DNA of the CDR3: TGTGCCAGCAGTTTGACCCGGACAGGGGACTATGGCTACACCTTC.